This T cell receptor (beta chain) was profiled in a study of blood T cells in healthy people across ages (dated by TCRdb to about 2015). Concerning the study at large: In model experiments, roughly one uniquely barcoded TCR beta cDNA molecule per two T cells was captured by template switching. Using deep sequencing normalized with unique cDNA molecular identifiers, the study measured how TCR beta repertoire diversity changes with age. Four age groups were formed from the donors: young (average approximately 15 years), middle-aged (around 41), aged (more than 55) and long-lived (less than 85). To avoid experimental bias, donors of different ages were randomly spread across the sequencing lanes. The study analyzed two additional independent replicas of 1 million unique cDNA reads from the same blood draw for two donors, one aged 18 to 30 and one aged 80 or older. Broader findings and caveats from the paper: Estimates of total diversity based on one million sequenced T cells were considered lower bounds and underestimates. The long-lived group showed more naive CD4+ T cells, fewer expanded clones and increased TCR diversity than the aged group, suggesting age selection. Observed TCR beta diversity per million T cells fell roughly linearly with age, and a significant reduction was already apparent by age around 36. The percentage of naive T cells measured by flow cytometry correlated strongly with observed TCR beta diversity. Because the CMV infection status of the donors was unknown, age-related changes in expanded clonotypes may potentially have been confounded. Since profiling was done on bulk unsorted PBMCs, naive and antigen-experienced compartments could not be conclusively compared.

As encoded in the germline V gene (reference sequence), CDR1 is LNHNV while CDR2 is YYDKDF. The CDR3 sequence holds 17 residues, the cysteine and phenylalanine included. Only the CDR3 DNA stays, 51 bases, in frame from base 1. Receptor amplification or capture employed 5' RACE. The instrument was an Illumina HiSeq 2500. A second 7 to 11 cycle PCR used a sample-barcoded 5' primer and a J-beta primer mix. A template-switch 5' adaptor carrying 12 random nucleotides introduced a unique molecular identifier onto each TCR beta cDNA molecule. Each sample yielded at least 2.5 million CDR3-containing paired-end reads. The Mint cDNA synthesis kit, primed by a TRBC-specific oligonucleotide, was used to synthesize first-strand cDNA from all RNA. After uracil-DNA glycosylase treatment, a first 18-cycle PCR used universal primers M1SS and BC2_uni_R on all cDNA. In the paper's pipeline: For normalization, 1 million high-quality reads, each with a distinct molecular identifier, were randomly selected from each sample. Instead of being binned into consensus sequences, reads with shared molecular identifiers were discarded. MiTCR, set to a Q25 quality threshold and the strictest error-elimination algorithm, was used for CDR3 identification, clonotype clustering and error correction. A nonparametric unseen species model with Euler transformation was used to estimate lower-bound total TCR beta diversity. TCRdb passed the public sequencing reads through fastp at Q25 and MiXCR, retaining productive beta sequences. Entries that share a CDR3 protein sequence are merged under the most common genes and DNA. The V and J calls were determined by TCRdb, not by the authors. The table for this sample lists over 600,000 distinct CDR3 sequences; approximately 40% of them were counted only once. The top ten hold about 30% of the sample.

In the case of this clonotype: Its binding antigen is unknown. Just one base apart from a much larger clone, this may be a read error.

The donors were 40 or so Caucasian individuals from Russia, aged 6 to 90 years, who were systemically healthy. Each donor gave approximately 9.4 milliliters of peripheral blood, drawn into EDTA-treated Vacutainer tubes. Ficoll-Paque density-gradient centrifugation was used to isolate PBMCs, with at least 6.5 million per sample. Total RNA, at least 6 micrograms per sample, was extracted from PBMCs with Trizol reagent. For every donor, an aliquot of PBMCs went through flow cytometry to measure the percentages of naive CD45RAhigh/CD27high T cells. The sequence is built from TRBV15 and TRBJ1-6; tentative D gene TRBD1, with 6 bases matching. This sequence was found in a man older than 75 in good health. Material for sequencing was blood. The encoded CDR3 is CAASRVSGATWNSPLHF. At the DNA level, the sequence is TGTGCCGCCAGCAGAGTGTCGGGGGCGACTTGGAATTCACCCCTCCACTTT.